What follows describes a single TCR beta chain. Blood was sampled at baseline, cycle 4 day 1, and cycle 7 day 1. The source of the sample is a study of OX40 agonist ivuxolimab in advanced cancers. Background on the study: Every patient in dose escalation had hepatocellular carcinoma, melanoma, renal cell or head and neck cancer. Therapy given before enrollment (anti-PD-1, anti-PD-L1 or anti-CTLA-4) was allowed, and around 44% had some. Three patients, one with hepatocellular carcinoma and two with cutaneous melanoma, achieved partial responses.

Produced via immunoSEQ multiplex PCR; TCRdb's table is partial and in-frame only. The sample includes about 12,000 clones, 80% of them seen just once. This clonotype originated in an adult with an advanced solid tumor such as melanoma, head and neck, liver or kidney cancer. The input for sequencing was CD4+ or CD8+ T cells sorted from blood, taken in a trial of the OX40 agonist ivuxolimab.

The CDR3 DNA reads TGTGCCAGCAGCCACAATGAGACCTACGAGCAGTACTTC. Translating gives CASSHNETYEQYF. This chain links TRBV14 with TRBJ2-7, with D uncertain. Germline V gene data show CDR1 as SGHDN and CDR2 as FVKESK. V was clipped by 3 bases and J by 2 bases, with 8 bases between them. This CDR3 region has 13 residues.